What follows describes a single T cell receptor beta chain. Its antigen remains unknown. Here immunoSEQ multiplex PCR was the method, and the copy in TCRdb shows in-frame clones only, minus some. This sample has about 2.4 million clones, with approximately 94% found just once. The data belong to a study of shared clonotypes between healthy human individuals. Findings and caveats of the study: When naive CD4 clonotypes were compared across a few donors, about 4.8% were shared. The study's rarefaction showed incomplete sorted-subset sequencing despite large depth. A reduction in generation probabilities was seen for non-shared clonotypes relative to those shared by all four donors. Sequencing depth was a factor that was expected to affect clonotype sharing among donors.

The CDR3 extends over 15 amino acids. CDR1 is LNHDA and CDR2 is SQIVND in the germline V gene (reference sequence). V was clipped by 5 bases and J by 2 bases; unmatched bases: 3. This TCR was recovered from a man younger than 30 in good health. Sequencing was done on a sample of naive CD4+ T cells sorted from blood. Sample subset: CD45RA+ positively selected. The chain uses TRBV19 and TRBJ2-5; 12 bases are shared with TRBD2. The CDR3 coding sequence is TGTGCCAGTAGTTCTAGCGGGAGGGGGCAAGAGACCCAGTACTTC. Amino acid sequence: CASSSSGRGQETQYF. The variable domain in full, with the rest retrieved from reference TRBV19 and TRBJ2-5, is DGGITQSPKYLFRKEGQNVTLSCEQNLNHDAMYWYRQDPGQGLRLIYYSQIVNDFQKGDIAEGYSVSREKKESFPLTVTSAQKNPTAFYLCASSSSGRGQETQYFGPGTRLLVL.